This T cell receptor beta chain derives from a study of OX40 agonist ivuxolimab in advanced cancers. V was pared by 3 bases and J by 2 bases, with 7 bases of the junction left unmatched. This CDR3 is 16 amino acids long. Germline V lookup: CDR1 SGHTA, CDR2 FQGNSA. The table came from immunoSEQ multiplex PCR; TCRdb's copy has only in-frame clones and leaves some out. The sample lists 65,000 to 90,000 clones, about nine tenths occurring once. This chain connects TRBV7-2 to TRBJ2-3; TRBD2 aligns across 8 bases. The receptor's source is an adult with an advanced solid tumor such as melanoma, head and neck, liver or kidney cancer. The sample consisted of CD4+ or CD8+ T cells sorted from blood, taken in a trial of the OX40 agonist ivuxolimab. CDR3 in DNA: TGTGCCAGCAGCTTGAAGGGGCGGGAGGCCACAGATACGCAGTATTTT. Translating gives CASSLKGREATDTQYF. Together with reference TRBV7-2 and TRBJ2-3, the CDR3 gives the full variable domain: GAGVSQSPSNKVTEKGKDVELRCDPISGHTALYWYRQSLGQGLEFLIYFQGNSAPDKSGLPSDRFSAERTGGSVSTLTIQRTQQEDSAVYLCASSLKGREATDTQYFGPGTRLTVL.